Below, 24 T cell receptor beta chains from the same sample are listed, as sequenced in a study of blood T cell repertoires in COVID-19. The method was immunoSEQ multiplex PCR; TCRdb's version includes in-frame clones alone and lacks a portion of them. The sample carries over 200,000 clones, over 70% recorded once. Specimen: PBMCs or T cells enriched from blood (not recorded which). The receptor source for this set is a woman aged 25-40 years who had been exposed to COVID-19.

The J gene is TRBJ2-2, the V gene TRBV2, with 9 positions matching TRBD1. V lost 5 bases and J lost 5; bases outside the gene matches: 3. Germline V gives CDR1 SNHLY, CDR2 FYNNEI. The CDR3 is 14 amino acids. The CDR3: CASSFGQGTGELFF. CDR3 DNA sequence: TGTGCCAGCAGTTTCGGACAGGGGACCGGGGAGCTGTTTTTT. The variable domain in full, with the rest retrieved from reference TRBV2 and TRBJ2-2, is EPEVTQTPSHQVTQMGQEVILRCVPISNHLYFYWYRQILGQKVEFLVSFYNNEISEKSEIFDDQFSVERPDGSNFTLKIRSTKLEDSAMYFCASSFGQGTGELFFGEGSRLTVL.

This chain links TRBV27 with TRBJ2-7; TRBD2 matches 9 bases. The CDR3 covers 17 residues. Germline CDR1 MNHEY, CDR2 SMNVEV (reference sequence). The trim removed 1 base at V and 2 bases at J, leaving 9 bases unmatched. The CDR3 spells CASSLFAMTSGTYEQYF. CDR3 nucleotides: TGTGCCAGCAGTTTATTCGCCATGACTAGCGGAACCTACGAGCAGTACTTC.

J is TRBJ2-1 and V is TRBV7-3; 11 positions match TRBD2. The CDR3 covers 15 residues. After removal of 5 bases from V and 5 bases from J, the junction contained 5 bases not matched to a gene. Germline CDR1 is SGHTA and CDR2 is FQGTGA. This chain's CDR3 is CASSPGTSGHNEQFF. CDR3 bases: TGTGCCAGCAGCCCCGGGACTAGCGGCCACAATGAGCAGTTCTTC.

This clone was observed a single time. The rearrangement uses TRBV12-3 or TRBV12-4 and TRBJ1-2; no reliable D call. The CDR3 totals 13 residues. Trimming cost V 6 bases and J 6 bases, with 14 bases left between them. DNA of the CDR3: TGTGCCAGCAGCCCCCAGGATGGTCATGGCTACACCTTC. Its translation is CASSPQDGHGYTF.

The chain carries TRBV11-3 and TRBJ1-2; maybe TRBD1 (5 bases). The germline gives CDR1 SGHNT, CDR2 YENEEA. The CDR3 extends over 15 amino acids. Trimming took off 4 bases at V and 0 bases at J, with 12 bases between the two ends. The CDR3 DNA reads as TGTGCCAGCAGCTCCCGAGAGACAGCTAACTATGGCTACACCTTC. Its protein is CASSSRETANYGYTF.

The chain combines TRBV2 with TRBJ1-5, with D tentatively TRBD1 (6 bases). Trimming left V 8 bases short and J 0 bases short, with 11 bases between. CDR1 and CDR2 (germline): SNHLY, FYNNEI. The CDR3 is made up of 14 amino acids. The CDR3: CASGGRSSNQPQHF. CDR3 DNA: TGTGCCAGCGGGGGCAGGAGTAGCAATCAGCCCCAGCATTTT.

The chain recombines TRBV4-1 with TRBJ1-1, with D perhaps TRBD1 (5 bases). V was pared by 6 bases and J by 5 bases, with 22 bases between. CDR1 is MGHRA and CDR2 is YSYEKL in the germline V gene. The CDR3 is made up of 16 amino acids. The CDR3 spells CASRDPPRGRGTEAFF. The CDR3 nucleotides read TGCGCCAGCAGGGACCCTCCACGGGGGAGAGGGACTGAAGCTTTCTTT.

There are a few counts of this clone. This rearrangement joins TRBV6-1 to TRBJ2-7; 7 bases match TRBD1. This CDR3 has 13 residues. Trimming removed 3 bases from V and 4 bases from J; junction bases left unmatched: 3. Germline V CDR1 and CDR2: MNHNS, SASEGT. The CDR3 nucleotides read TGTGCCAGCAGTGATCGACAGGGATACGAGCAGTACTTC. Its protein is CASSDRQGYEQYF.

The rearrangement links TRBV12-3 or TRBV12-4 to TRBJ2-2; unclear D gene. Trimming shortened V by 6 bases and J by 5 bases, and 7 bases separated the two germline ends. The CDR3 has 12 amino acids. Here the CDR3 DNA reads TGTGCCAGCAGCGTCGGTACCGGGGAGCTGTTTTTT. Encoded protein: CASSVGTGELFF.

The rearrangement joins TRBV16 to TRBJ1-3; TRBD1 might be the D (5 bases). Germline V gene data show CDR1 as KGHSY and CDR2 as FQNENV. V shed 2 bases and J shed 8 bases, with 25 bases lying between them. The CDR3 is 18 amino acids. The CDR3 DNA follows: TGTGCCAGCAGCCAAGGCCTCAGGGATGTTTATTCGGAACACACCATATATTTT. It is translated as CASSQGLRDVYSEHTIYF.

The chain carries TRBV3-1 (or the pseudogene TRBV3-2) and TRBJ1-3; D is unclear. CDR1 and CDR2 from the germline V gene are LGHDT and YNNKEL (reference sequence). Deletions cut 4 bases from V and 2 bases from J, with 9 bases between. CDR3 length: 14 residues. CDR3 residues: CASSREAAGNTIYF. CDR3 bases: TGTGCCAGCAGCCGGGAAGCGGCTGGAAACACCATATATTTT.

The rearrangement links TRBV7-2 to TRBJ1-4; TRBD1 is a possible D gene (6 bases). This CDR3 spans 17 amino acids. V lost 6 bases and J lost 4, with 21 bases in between. Germline V gene data show CDR1 as SGHTA and CDR2 as FQGNSA. The CDR3 DNA sequence: TGTGCCAGCAGGGGGAGCTACAGGGTAAATCTTAATGAAAAACTGTTTTTT. Translating gives CASRGSYRVNLNEKLFF.

The rearrangement joins TRBV7-9 to TRBJ2-3; 7 bases are a match to TRBD1. The germline V gene encodes CDR1 SEHNR and CDR2 FQNEAQ (reference sequence). The CDR3 totals 16 residues. The V gene end was trimmed by 1 base and the J gene end by 1 base; junction bases not matched to a gene: 5. The CDR3 here is CASSLVSGTGTDTQYF. The CDR3 DNA reads as TGTGCCAGCAGCTTAGTCTCAGGGACAGGCACAGATACGCAGTATTTT. The whole variable domain, remainder taken from reference TRBV7-9 and TRBJ2-3, is DTGVSQNPRHKITKRGQNVTFRCDPISEHNRLYWYRQTLGQGPEFLTYFQNEAQLEKSRLLSDRFSAERPKGSFSTLEIQRTEQGDSAMYLCASSLVSGTGTDTQYFGPGTRLTVL.

Written as DNA, the CDR3 is TGTGCCAGCAGCTTGATTACAGAGCAGTTCTTC. Its protein product is CASSLITEQFF. The chain uses TRBV5-6 and TRBJ2-1, with no clear D. V lost 1 base and J lost 10, with 6 bases in between. The germline V gene encodes CDR1 SGHDT and CDR2 YYEEEE. The CDR3 loop spans 11 amino acids.

The CDR3 is CASSLFRTSQETQYF. Here the CDR3 DNA reads TGTGCCAGCAGTTTATTCCGGACATCCCAAGAGACCCAGTACTTC. The gene calls are TRBV27 and TRBJ2-5; perhaps TRBD1 as D (5 bases). CDR3 length equals 15 residues. Trimming pared 1 base from V and 1 base from J, leaving 10 bases between. In germline, CDR1 is MNHEY, CDR2 SMNVEV (reference sequence).

CDR3 amino acids: CASSDSDRGAPSTNEKLFF. As DNA, the CDR3 is TGTGCCAGCAGTGACTCAGACAGGGGGGCTCCATCAACTAATGAAAAACTGTTTTTT. This chain links TRBV6-4 with TRBJ1-4; 9 nucleotides match TRBD1. Germline V gives CDR1 MRHNA, CDR2 SNTAGT. The ends lost 0 bases at V and 0 bases at J; junction bases unmatched: 8. This CDR3 is 19 amino acids long.

The table lists this clone with a few counts. This chain uses TRBV28 with TRBJ1-4, with a possible D match to TRBD1 (5 bases). The V end was cut by 6 bases, the J end by 4 bases, with 12 bases between. The length of the CDR3 is 14 residues. Germline V gene lookup returns CDR1 MDHEN and CDR2 SYDVKM. CDR3 in DNA: TGTGCCAGCAGACCTCACAGGAATAATGAAAAACTGTTTTTT. Translating gives CASRPHRNNEKLFF.

The chain couples TRBV6-5 to TRBJ2-7; D may be TRBD1 (6 bases). Trimming stripped 0 bases from V and 3 bases from J, with 6 bases between. This CDR3 has 13 residues. CDR1 is MNHEY and CDR2 is SVGAGI in the germline V gene. This CDR3 is CASSYSQGYEQYF. For the CDR3, the DNA is TGTGCCAGCAGTTACTCACAGGGCTACGAGCAGTACTTC.

This sequence joins TRBV19 and TRBJ1-2, with 8 bases that match TRBD1. This CDR3 contains 15 residues. V shed 4 bases and J 3 bases; nucleotides not matched to a gene: 7. The V gene's germline CDR1 is LNHDA and CDR2 SQIVND (reference sequence). CDR3 nucleotide sequence: TGTGCCAGTAGTAAGACAGGGGAAGGCTACTATGGCTACACCTTC. Amino acid sequence: CASSKTGEGYYGYTF.

The chain has TRBV28 and TRBJ2-2; D possibly corresponds to TRBD2 (5 bases). The CDR3 is made up of 15 amino acids. The V end was cut by 6 bases, the J end by 0 bases, with 11 bases between. Germline values: CDR1 MDHEN, CDR2 SYDVKM. The CDR3 DNA follows: TGTGCCAGCAGCCGTAGCGAAACGAACACCGGGGAGCTGTTTTTT. Amino acids: CASSRSETNTGELFF.

The chain joins TRBV28 to TRBJ2-7, with 8 bases lining up with TRBD1. Germline CDR1 is MDHEN and CDR2 is SYDVKM. The trim removed 6 bases at V and 4 bases at J, leaving 17 bases unmatched. This CDR3 is built from 17 residues. CDR3 bases: TGTGCCAGCAGCCCGATGGGTTGGGACAGGAGACCTTACGAGCAGTACTTC. This gives the protein CASSPMGWDRRPYEQYF.

CDR3 region: CAIQRAGGPSEQFF. The CDR3 coding sequence is TGTGCCATTCAAAGAGCGGGAGGGCCGTCTGAGCAGTTCTTC. This chain links TRBV6-5 with TRBJ2-1; 10 bases line up with TRBD2. The CDR3 covers 14 residues. CDR1 MNHEY and CDR2 SVGAGI come from the germline V gene. V was pared by 10 bases and J by 9 bases, with 12 bases of the junction left unmatched.

This chain connects TRBV27 to TRBJ2-1, with D tentatively TRBD2 (6 bases). Trimming stripped 2 bases from V and 6 bases from J, with 11 bases between. The CDR3 loop spans 14 amino acids. In germline, CDR1 is MNHEY, CDR2 SMNVEV (reference sequence). The CDR3, as DNA: TGTGCCAGCAGTTTAGGAGGGGCTCTCAATGAGCAGTTCTTC. It encodes CASSLGGALNEQFF.

This chain uses TRBV10-1 with TRBJ2-2; D is ambiguous. With 4 bases removed from V and 7 bases from J, the gap between germline ends came to 10 bases. CDR1 and CDR2 from the germline V gene are WNHNN and SYGVQD (reference sequence). The CDR3 length is 13 residues. Here the CDR3 DNA reads TGCGCCAGCAGTGCTCGAGTGTTCGGGGAGCTGTTTTTT. It is translated as CASSARVFGELFF.